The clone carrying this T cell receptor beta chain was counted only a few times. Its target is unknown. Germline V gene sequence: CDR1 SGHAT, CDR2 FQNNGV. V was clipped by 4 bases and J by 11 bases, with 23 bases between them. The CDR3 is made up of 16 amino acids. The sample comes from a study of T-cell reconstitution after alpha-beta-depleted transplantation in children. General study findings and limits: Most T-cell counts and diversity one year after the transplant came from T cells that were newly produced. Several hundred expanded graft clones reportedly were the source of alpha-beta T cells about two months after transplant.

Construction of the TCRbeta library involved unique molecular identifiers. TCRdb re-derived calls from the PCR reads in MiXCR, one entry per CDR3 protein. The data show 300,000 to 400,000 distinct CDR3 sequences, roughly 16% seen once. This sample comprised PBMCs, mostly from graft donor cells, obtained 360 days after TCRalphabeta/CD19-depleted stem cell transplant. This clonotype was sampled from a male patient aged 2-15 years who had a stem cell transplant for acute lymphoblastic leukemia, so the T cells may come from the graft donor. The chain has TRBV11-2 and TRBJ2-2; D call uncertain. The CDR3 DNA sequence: TGTGCCAGCAGCTCGACCGTATTTGTAGCCCCTTCAGAGCTGTTTTTT. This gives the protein CASSSTVFVAPSELFF.